These 20 T cell receptor beta chains share one sample of origin, sequenced in a study of spatial heterogeneity in lung cancer. The study, taken as a whole, reports: How many expanded intratumoral alpha and beta TCRs were present tracked the tumor mutation count, which was a count of nonsynonymous mutations.

From the 5' RACE reads, TCRdb called clonotypes with MiXCR, one entry per CDR3 protein. The data show around 4,000 distinct CDR3 sequences, 10% to 12% seen once. The time point was: sample taken at primary tumor resection. These receptors have no known antigen. The sample was lung tumor tissue, taken at surgery. All receptors come from a male donor with early-stage non-small cell lung cancer.

This clonotype was seen a handful of times. This chain links TRBV7-9 with TRBJ1-6, with D possibly TRBD1 on 5 matching bases. The CDR3 sequence is 15 residues long. Germline lookup yields CDR1 SEHNR and CDR2 FQNEAQ (reference sequence). The germline V and J ends were trimmed by 5 bases and 2 bases, with 10 bases remaining between them. In DNA form, the CDR3 reads TGTGCCAGCAGCCCCGACAGACCCTATAATTCACCCCTCCACTTT. It encodes CASSPDRPYNSPLHF.

Many counts were recorded for this clonotype. The chain employs TRBV7-9 and TRBJ1-6; D possibly corresponds to TRBD1 (6 bases). The CDR3 has 16 amino acids. CDR1 is SEHNR, CDR2 FQNEAQ, per germline (reference sequence). With 1 base removed from V and 10 bases from J, the gap between germline ends came to 17 bases. CDR3 nucleotides: TGTGCCAGCAGCTTAGTTGTTGGCAGGGGCCGGTCACCCCTCCACTTT. Protein product: CASSLVVGRGRSPLHF.

This clonotype was observed a few times. This chain joins TRBV7-2 and TRBJ2-3; D remains ambiguous. V lost 5 bases and J lost 1, with 7 bases in between. Germline loops: CDR1 SGHTA, CDR2 FQGNSA. The CDR3 runs 13 residues. The CDR3 protein is CASSTRGTDTQYF. The CDR3 coding sequence is TGTGCCAGCAGCACTCGGGGCACAGATACGCAGTATTTT.

This chain joins TRBV12-3 or TRBV12-4 and TRBJ2-1, with a weak D call TRBD2 (6 bases). Trimming removed 3 bases from V and 9 bases from J, with 12 bases in between. This CDR3 has 13 amino acids. In nucleotides, the CDR3 is TGTGCCAGCAGTTTGCTGGAGGGGCTTGAGCAGTTCTTC. It yields the protein CASSLLEGLEQFF.

This clonotype was counted a few times. As DNA, the CDR3 is TGTGCCAGCAGCTTAGGCAGAGACTACGAGCAGTACTTC. Translated: CASSLGRDYEQYF. The chain combines TRBV7-2 with TRBJ2-7; D gene ambiguous. CDR1 is SGHTA, CDR2 FQGNSA, per germline. The CDR3 has 13 residues. V lost 1 base and J 3 bases, leaving 7 bases between the germline ends.

This clonotype was detected only a few times. The chain has TRBV7-6 and TRBJ2-5; maybe TRBD2 (6 bases). The germline gives CDR1 SGHVS, CDR2 FNYEAQ. V gave up 2 bases and J gave up 5 bases, with 18 bases separating them. This CDR3 has 16 residues. As DNA, the CDR3 is TGTGCCAGCAGCTTACGCGGGGACGGGGCCACCGAGACCCAGTACTTC. It specifies CASSLRGDGATETQYF.

This clonotype was detected a few times. DNA of the CDR3: TGTGCCAGCAGCCAAACGGGTCAGCCCCAGCATTTT. Amino acids: CASSQTGQPQHF. The chain links TRBV7-6 to TRBJ1-5, with no clear D. V dropped 5 bases and J dropped 6 bases, with 8 bases sitting between them. The CDR3 is made up of 12 amino acids. Germline V gives CDR1 SGHVS, CDR2 FNYEAQ.

This chain connects TRBV9 to TRBJ1-5; a possible D gene is TRBD1 (6 bases). Between the trimmed V and J ends, which lost 0 bases and 7 bases, there was a span of 14 bases. Germline V gene lookup returns CDR1 SGDLS and CDR2 YYNGEE. The CDR3 contains 15 residues. CDR3 amino acids: CASSVGPGVSQPQHF. For the CDR3, the DNA is TGTGCCAGCAGCGTAGGTCCAGGGGTGTCCCAGCCCCAGCATTTT.

The chain recombines TRBV2 with TRBJ2-2; 12 positions match TRBD1. The CDR3 length is 14 residues. J gave up 9 bases and V 7 bases, and 6 bases lay outside the gene matches. The V gene's germline CDR1 is SNHLY and CDR2 FYNNEI. CDR3 sequence: CASTSGQGAWELFF. The CDR3 region has the DNA TGTGCCAGCACCTCGGGACAGGGGGCATGGGAGCTGTTTTTT.

In its sample, this clonotype was seen a few times. CDR3 sequence (DNA): TGCAGCGTCACGGATAGCGGGAGCGTCGGTGAGCAGTTCTTC. Translated: CSVTDSGSVGEQFF. The chain joins TRBV29-1 to TRBJ2-1; 9 nucleotides agree with TRBD2. The CDR3 has 14 residues. V dropped 6 bases and J dropped 9; count of bases not matched to a gene: 12. Germline CDR1 is SQVTM and CDR2 is ANQGSEA.

The chain has TRBV9 and TRBJ1-2; D possibly corresponds to TRBD1 (5 bases). V dropped 2 bases and J dropped 2 bases, with 7 bases sitting between them. Germline-derived CDR1 and CDR2 are SGDLS and YYNGEE. This CDR3 spans 13 amino acids. The CDR3 spells CASSVGGNYGYTF. The CDR3 DNA is TGTGCCAGCAGCGTCGGGGGAAACTATGGCTACACCTTC.

Only a few counts were recorded for this clonotype. The chain joins TRBV30 to TRBJ2-7; tentatively, D is TRBD1 (5 bases). Trimming cost V 4 bases and J 2 bases, with 15 bases left between them. CDR3 length equals 14 residues. CDR1 and CDR2 (germline): GTSNPN, SVGIG (reference sequence). The CDR3 loop is CAWNQGVLPYEQYF. In DNA form, the CDR3 reads TGTGCCTGGAATCAAGGGGTACTACCCTACGAGCAGTACTTC.

By frequency in the sample, this clonotype is medium-sized. V usage is TRBV12-3 or TRBV12-4 and J usage is TRBJ2-2; D perhaps matches TRBD1 (6 bases). Trimming cost V 8 bases and J 6 bases, with 13 bases left between them. The CDR3 consists of 13 residues. The DNA of the CDR3 is TGTGCCAGCGCAGGGGTTTACGCCGGGGAGCTGTTTTTT. Its protein is CASAGVYAGELFF.

The chain joins TRBV20-1 to TRBJ1-2; D is unclear. V lost 4 bases, J lost 0 bases, and 15 bases lay in between. The CDR3 spans 15 residues. The germline V gene has CDR1 DFQATT and CDR2 SNEGSKA (reference sequence). The chain's CDR3 is CSATTRRQSNYGYTF. CDR3 DNA: TGCAGTGCTACCACCCGAAGGCAGTCTAACTATGGCTACACCTTC.

The genes are TRBV20-1 and TRBJ2-1; tentatively, D is TRBD2 (6 bases). The CDR3 runs 13 residues. The germline V and J ends were trimmed by 6 bases and 4 bases, with 13 bases remaining between them. Germline V gene sequence: CDR1 DFQATT, CDR2 SNEGSKA (reference sequence). The CDR3 loop reads CSARGGMYNEQFF. The CDR3 DNA sequence: TGCAGTGCGAGGGGAGGAATGTACAATGAGCAGTTCTTC.

There are a few counts of this clonotype. The rearrangement uses TRBV5-1 and TRBJ1-6; D is ambiguous. The CDR3 runs 15 residues. Trimming pared 0 bases from V and 9 bases from J, leaving 13 bases between. CDR1 is SGHRS, CDR2 YFSETQ, per germline. In DNA form, the CDR3 reads TGCGCCAGCAGCTTGGGGACGGGTAATTTTTCACCCCTCCACTTT. As protein: CASSLGTGNFSPLHF. Complete variable domain (other parts from reference TRBV5-1 and TRBJ1-6): KAGVTQTPRYLIKTRGQQVTLSCSPISGHRSVSWYQQTPGQGLQFLFEYFSETQRNKGNFPGRFSGRQFSNSRSEMNVSTLELGDSALYLCASSLGTGNFSPLHFGNGTRLTVT.

By its share, this clonotype is medium-sized. The rearrangement joins TRBV15 to TRBJ2-1; D remains unclear. The ends were cut back, 1 base at V and 5 bases at J, with 12 bases in the middle. This CDR3 is 15 amino acids long. CDR1 is LNHNV and CDR2 is YYDKDF in the germline V gene (reference sequence). For the CDR3, the DNA is TGTGCCACCAGCAGAGTAATTGGCAGAAACAATGAGCAGTTCTTC. Its protein is CATSRVIGRNNEQFF. The whole variable domain, filled in from reference TRBV15 and TRBJ2-1, reads DAMVIQNPRYQVTQFGKPVTLSCSQTLNHNVMYWYQQKSSQAPKLLFHYYDKDFNNEADTPDNFQSRRPNTSFCFLDIRSPGLGDTAMYLCATSRVIGRNNEQFFGPGTRLTVL.

CDR3 sequence: CSAPGGSSYNSPLHF. The DNA of the CDR3 is TGCAGTGCCCCTGGCGGGAGCTCCTATAATTCACCCCTCCACTTT. The J gene is TRBJ1-6, the V gene TRBV20-1; D not resolved. This CDR3 spans 15 amino acids. V was trimmed by 6 bases and J by 0 bases, leaving 12 bases between them. The germline CDR1 and CDR2 sequences are DFQATT and SNEGSKA (reference sequence).

This clonotype occurred a few times. CDR3: CASSTSAAENTIYF. The CDR3 DNA is TGTGCCAGCTCAACCTCCGCCGCGGAAAACACCATATATTTT. The genes are TRBV18 and TRBJ1-3, with no clear D. V was clipped by 5 bases and J by 6 bases, with 14 bases between them. This CDR3 contains 14 residues. Germline CDR1 reads KGHSH; CDR2 reads LQKENI.

This clonotype is classed as medium-sized. The V gene is TRBV7-6, the J gene TRBJ1-4; D call uncertain. Per germline, CDR1 SGHVS and CDR2 FNYEAQ. CDR3 length: 14 amino acids. Trimming took off 3 bases at V and 6 bases at J, with 11 bases between the two ends. The DNA of the CDR3 is TGTGCCAGCAGCTTCAAGGCTGGGGATGAAAAACTGTTTTTT. Encoded protein: CASSFKAGDEKLFF.